This T cell receptor beta chain was retrieved from a study of blood T cell dynamics during melanoma immunotherapy. Sample time point: week 3, after first cycle of checkpoint inhibitor. One draw preceded checkpoint blockade; another followed its first cycle at week 3. Method: immunoSEQ multiplex PCR; TCRdb's copy keeps in-frame clones and lacks some. Among roughly 12,000 clones listed, 84% were seen once. The germline gives CDR1 SGHVS, CDR2 FNYEAQ. The CDR3 spans 14 residues. V dropped 1 base and J dropped 4 bases, with 10 bases sitting between them. The source material was blood, sampled from a patient treated with checkpoint blockade. The chain links TRBV7-6 to TRBJ1-2; D is perhaps TRBD1 (5 bases). The sequence came from a human donor with melanoma. In DNA form, the CDR3 reads TGTGCCAGCAGCTTAGGGGGCCAGGGCTATGGCTACACCTTC. Its translation: CASSLGGQGYGYTF.